This T cell receptor beta chain was recovered during a study of tumor-infiltrating lymphocytes in primary liver carcinoma. Study results and caveats: Reduced overlap was seen in tumor-adjacent and tumor-blood pairs versus tumor region pairs.

TCR beta cDNA was reverse-transcribed from about 500 ng of total RNA. The reaction used a constant-region primer and ProtoScript II reverse transcriptase. Amplification in three nested multiplex PCR rounds with slightly modified ARM-PCR gave rise to TCR beta libraries. For approximately 9 cycles apiece, the opening two PCR rounds ran with TRBV1-TRBV30 forward primers and a C-beta reverse primer. TCRdb fed the multiplex PCR reads into MiXCR, producing one record per CDR3 protein. The top ten clones hold under 8.5% of a sample with 330,000 or so distinct CDR3 sequences, around three fifths of them seen once. Germline DNA was extracted too, while blood RNA derived from unsorted whole blood. The study enrolled treatment-naive patients with chronic HBV infection. CDR1 ENHRY and CDR2 SYGVKD come from the germline V gene. This CDR3 has 14 amino acids. The V end lost 11 bases, the J end lost 2 bases, and 17 bases lay between the germline ends.

This clonotype was seen only a few times. Its target is not known. This may be a read error, as it is one base from a much larger clone. Sequencing input: peripheral blood. This rearrangement joins TRBV10-3 to TRBJ2-3; D is perhaps TRBD2 (7 bases). The receptor comes from a man aged 40-50 years with primary liver carcinoma and hepatitis B virus infection. This chain's CDR3 is CAFSNRDYTDTQYF. DNA of the CDR3: TGTGCCTTCTCGAACAGGGACTACACAGATACGCAGTATTTT.